Following are 18 T cell receptor beta chains from one sample sequenced in a study of blood T cell repertoires in COVID-19. Repertoires were generated with immunoSEQ multiplex PCR, while TCRdb's copy carries only in-frame clones and drops some. The sample lists roughly 280,000 clones, less than 90% occurring once. The sequencing sample was made of PBMCs or T cells enriched from blood (not recorded which). Every receptor here comes from a woman aged 45-65 years who had recovered from COVID-19.

V and J are TRBV9 and TRBJ2-3; 9 bases agree with TRBD2. The CDR3 runs 16 residues. Germline CDR1 is SGDLS and CDR2 is YYNGEE. The junction had 9 bases not matched to a gene; V was cut back by 3 bases and J by 4 bases. The CDR3 nucleotides read TGTGCCAGCAGCGCATCCGGGACTAGCCCCTCAGATACGCAGTATTTT. Translated, it gives CASSASGTSPSDTQYF. Variable domain in full (rest from reference TRBV9 and TRBJ2-3): DSGVTQTPKHLITATGQRVTLRCSPRSGDLSVYWYQQSLDQGLQFLIQYYNGEERAKGNILERFSAQQFPDLHSELNLSSLELGDSALYFCASSASGTSPSDTQYFGPGTRLTVL.

The genes are TRBV5-4 and TRBJ2-1, with 13 bases that match TRBD2. Trimming took 3 bases from V and 5 from J; bases not matched to a gene: 5. Germline V CDR1 and CDR2: SGHNT, YYREEE (reference sequence). This CDR3 has 16 amino acids. The CDR3 loop reads CASSSGLAGINNEQFF. Written as DNA, the CDR3 is TGTGCCAGCAGCTCGGGACTAGCGGGAATTAACAATGAGCAGTTCTTC.

The chain is built from TRBV7-9 and TRBJ1-2, with TRBD1 as a possible D gene (6 bases). The CDR3 runs 17 residues. V was shortened by 1 base and J by 4 bases, with 19 bases between the two germline ends. CDR1 and CDR2 from the germline V gene are SEHNR and FQNEAQ (reference sequence). For the CDR3, the DNA is TGTGCCAGCAGCTTAGGTCGTCTAGGGGGATATAGCTATGGCTACACCTTC. Translation: CASSLGRLGGYSYGYTF.

To note about this clone: Other DNA sequences in this sample translate to the same CDR3. The J gene is TRBJ2-3, the V gene TRBV5-1, with 8 bases aligning to TRBD2. V lost 2 bases and J lost 0; bases outside the gene matches: 2. Germline V gene lookup returns CDR1 SGHRS and CDR2 YFSETQ. The CDR3 loop spans 15 amino acids. The CDR3 DNA is TGCGCCAGCAGCTTAGCTAGCGGGAGCACAGATACGCAGTATTTT. It specifies CASSLASGSTDTQYF.

In its sample, this clone was seen a few times. V and J are TRBV28 and TRBJ2-3; 7 bases map to TRBD2. This CDR3 contains 15 residues. V shed 11 bases and J 0 bases; nucleotides not matched to a gene: 11. Germline CDR1 and CDR2: MDHEN and SYDVKM. CDR3 sequence (DNA): TGTGCCGTCCAAAGCGGGATCTTTAGCACAGATACGCAGTATTTT. This encodes CAVQSGIFSTDTQYF. Looking up the rest from reference TRBV28 and TRBJ2-3 gives the full variable domain: DVKVTQSSRYLVKRTGEKVFLECVQDMDHENMFWYRQDPGLGLRLIYFSYDVKMKEKGDIPEGYSVSREKKERFSLILESASTNQTSMYLCAVQSGIFSTDTQYFGPGTRLTVL.

The rearrangement joins TRBV6-5 to TRBJ1-3; D is unresolved. V lost 4 bases, J lost 0 bases, and 13 bases lay in between. In germline, CDR1 is MNHEY, CDR2 SVGAGI. The length of the CDR3 is 16 residues. The CDR3 sequence: CASSFSRLISGNTIYF. DNA for the CDR3: TGTGCCAGCAGTTTCTCCAGACTAATCTCTGGAAACACCATATATTTT.

This clone turned up a few times. The chain is built from TRBV7-8 and TRBJ1-2, with D unresolved. This CDR3 comprises 15 residues. Germline V lookup: CDR1 SGHVS, CDR2 FQNEAQ. Trimming cost V 5 bases and J 3 bases, with 16 bases left between them. CDR3 protein: CASSPLGREDYGYTF. DNA of the CDR3: TGTGCCAGCAGCCCACTAGGGAGGGAAGACTATGGCTACACCTTC.

The chain is built from TRBV19 and TRBJ2-2, with TRBD1 identical over 11 bases. CDR3 length: 15 residues. With V trimmed by 6 bases and J by 6 bases, 6 bases remained unmatched. Looked up from germline, CDR1 is LNHDA and CDR2 is SQIVND (reference sequence). The CDR3 nucleotides are TGTGCCAGTAGCGGGACAGGGGGGATGGCCGGGGAGCTGTTTTTT. Translation gives CASSGTGGMAGELFF.

This chain connects TRBV14 to TRBJ2-7, with 9 bases identical to TRBD2. The V and J ends lost 1 base and 5 bases, in that order; junction bases with no gene match: 6. The CDR3 has 15 amino acids. The germline CDR1 and CDR2 sequences are SGHDN and FVKESK. CDR3 loop: CASSQVSSGKNEQYF. The CDR3 DNA follows: TGTGCCAGCAGCCAAGTTTCTAGCGGGAAGAACGAGCAGTACTTC. Supplemented by reference TRBV14 and TRBJ2-7, the full variable domain reads EAGVTQFPSHSVIEKGQTVTLRCDPISGHDNLYWYRRVMGKEIKFLLHFVKESKQDESGMPNNRFLAERTGGTYSTLKVQPAELEDSGVYFCASSQVSSGKNEQYFGPGTRLTVT.

The chain uses TRBV11-3 and TRBJ2-2, with D possibly TRBD1 on 5 matching bases. V dropped 4 bases and J dropped 7 bases, with 10 bases sitting between them. The CDR3 sequence is 13 residues long. Germline V gene sequence: CDR1 SGHNT, CDR2 YENEEA. CDR3 loop: CASSSRQSGELFF. The CDR3 region has the DNA TGTGCCAGCAGCTCCCGACAGAGCGGGGAGCTGTTTTTT.

This chain joins TRBV5-4 and TRBJ2-1; 7 positions agree with TRBD1. Unmatched junction bases numbered 8, after V lost 0 bases and J lost 8 bases. This CDR3 is 15 amino acids long. The germline V gene encodes CDR1 SGHNT and CDR2 YYREEE (reference sequence). Here the CDR3 DNA reads TGTGCCAGCAGCTTGGGGGGACAGTCATTCGATGAGCAGTTCTTC. Translation gives CASSLGGQSFDEQFF.

The genes are TRBV11-2 and TRBJ1-3; D is uncertain. Germline CDR1 and CDR2: SGHAT and FQNNGV. The CDR3 consists of 15 residues. V lost 1 base, J lost 0 bases, and 7 bases lay in between. Here the CDR3 reads CASSLAGSSGNTIYF. In DNA form, the CDR3 reads TGTGCCAGCAGCTTAGCGGGGAGCTCTGGAAACACCATATATTTT.

The rearrangement joins TRBV28 to TRBJ2-5; 10 bases line up with TRBD2. Per the germline V gene, CDR1 is MDHEN and CDR2 is SYDVKM. The CDR3 spans 15 residues. The junction had 3 bases not matched to a gene; V was cut back by 2 bases and J by 3 bases. CDR3 amino acids: CASSLITSGKETQYF. The CDR3 coding sequence is TGTGCCAGCAGTTTAATCACTAGCGGGAAAGAGACCCAGTACTTC.

The chain uses TRBV18 and TRBJ2-5; the match to TRBD2 covers 12 bases. V lost 4 bases, J lost 2 bases, and 11 bases stayed unmatched. CDR3 length equals 18 residues. The germline CDR1 and CDR2 sequences are KGHSH and LQKENI. The CDR3 spells CASSQGLAGGQQQETQYF. The CDR3 coding sequence is TGTGCCAGCTCACAGGGACTAGCGGGCGGACAACAACAAGAGACCCAGTACTTC.

This rearrangement joins TRBV10-1 to TRBJ2-2; the D gene is possibly TRBD2 (7 bases). Germline V gene data show CDR1 as WNHNN and CDR2 as SYGVQD (reference sequence). CDR3 length: 16 amino acids. Trimming stripped 6 bases from V and 5 bases from J, with 19 bases between. The CDR3 DNA sequence: TGCGCCAGCAGCCCCCCTGGGGGAGGGGGAACCGGGGAGCTGTTTTTT. Amino acids: CASSPPGGGGTGELFF.

The chain joins TRBV6-2 or TRBV6-3 to TRBJ2-2, with 10 positions matching TRBD1. The CDR3 runs to 17 residues. Germline CDR1 MNHEY, CDR2 SVGEGT. Germline trimming cut 4 bases from V and 5 bases from J; bases unmatched to any gene: 10. CDR3: CASSLGRGQGRTGELFF. The CDR3 DNA sequence: TGTGCCAGCAGTTTGGGGAGGGGACAGGGGAGGACCGGGGAGCTGTTTTTT.

This clone was recorded only once. The chain employs TRBV19 and TRBJ2-7; D might be TRBD1 (6 bases). Trimming cost V 1 base and J 1 base, with 8 bases left between them. This CDR3 comprises 14 residues. Germline loops: CDR1 LNHDA, CDR2 SQIVND (reference sequence). The CDR3 protein is CASSIGQGSYEQYF. CDR3 in DNA: TGTGCCAGTAGTATAGGGCAGGGGTCCTACGAGCAGTACTTC.

This clone was observed a few times. V and J are TRBV28 and TRBJ1-6; a weak D match, TRBD1 (5 bases). The ends were cut back, 7 bases at V and 6 bases at J, with 13 bases in the middle. Germline V gene sequence: CDR1 MDHEN, CDR2 SYDVKM. This CDR3 spans 14 amino acids. Written as DNA, the CDR3 is TGTGCCAGCAAAATAGGGGTACTTAATTCACCCCTCCACTTT. Translated: CASKIGVLNSPLHF. The variable domain in full, with the rest retrieved from reference TRBV28 and TRBJ1-6, is DVKVTQSSRYLVKRTGEKVFLECVQDMDHENMFWYRQDPGLGLRLIYFSYDVKMKEKGDIPEGYSVSREKKERFSLILESASTNQTSMYLCASKIGVLNSPLHFGNGTRLTVT.